This T cell receptor (beta chain) is drawn from a study of T-cell reconstitution after alpha-beta-depleted transplantation in children. V lost 3 bases, J lost 7 bases, and 14 bases stayed unmatched. The CDR3 extends over 17 amino acids. The TCRbeta library was prepared with unique molecular identifiers. From the PCR reads, TCRdb called clonotypes with MiXCR, one entry per CDR3 protein. This table has 450,000 to 600,000 distinct CDR3 sequences, about 18% appearing once. A few counts support this clonotype. The material sequenced was PBMCs from the stem cell graft donor, taken from the stem cell graft. V is TRBV12-3 or TRBV12-4 and J is TRBJ2-1, with 8 positions matching TRBD1. The clonotype originates from a human donor who donated a stem cell graft to a child with acute lymphoblastic leukemia. CDR3 in amino acids: CASSFLPAGGYMNEQFF. The CDR3 nucleotides are TGTGCCAGCAGTTTCCTCCCCGCAGGGGGCTACATGAATGAGCAGTTCTTC.